This TCR beta chain comes out of a study of early T cells in non-severe SARS-CoV-2 infection. TCRdb re-analysed the 5' RACE reads in MiXCR, keeping a single row per CDR3 protein. This table has about 100,000 distinct CDR3 sequences, less than 15% appearing once. This CDR3 has 13 residues. V gave up 7 bases and J gave up 1 base, with 10 bases separating them. The germline gives CDR1 MNHEY, CDR2 SVGEGT. Sequencing was carried out using whole blood. The chain couples TRBV6-2 or TRBV6-3 to TRBJ1-1, with D unclear. The clonotype was recovered from an adult who was a healthcare worker with PCR-confirmed SARS-CoV-2 infection or an uninfected control (not recorded which). The CDR3 DNA reads as TGTGCCAGCACAGTTCGGCCGAACACTGAAGCTTTCTTT. Amino acids: CASTVRPNTEAFF.